This T cell receptor beta chain is drawn from a study of blood T cell repertoires in COVID-19. About the research overall: The origin of the acute and convalescent COVID-19 samples was the United States, Italy and Spain.

In the authors' methods: Amplification with reference gene primers provided the estimates of nucleated cell counts. The table came from immunoSEQ multiplex PCR; TCRdb's copy has only in-frame clones and leaves some out. V and J calls and clone size are as listed in that table; D and trimming were resolved from the DNA. This sample has hundreds of thousands of clones; approximately 80% occur once, and the top ten carry 8.9%. There are 14 residues in the CDR3. Between the trimmed V and J ends, which lost 11 bases and 7 bases, there was a span of 18 bases. Germline values: CDR1 SNHLY, CDR2 FYNNEI. Sequencing input: peripheral blood. This TCR came from a man older than 75 with acute or convalescent COVID-19. The V call is TRBV2, the J call TRBJ1-6; tentative D call: TRBD1 (5 bases). The CDR3 nucleotides are TGTGCCTTAGCACCGCGACAGCTAAATTCACCCCTCCACTTT. Its protein product is CALAPRQLNSPLHF.